The 5 T cell receptor beta chains presented below share a single source sample, sequenced in a study of early stage breast cancer tumors. Only in-frame clones appear in the TCRdb table, and some are missing; sequencing was by immunoSEQ multiplex PCR. The sample includes fewer than 90,000 clones, 79% of them seen just once. Material: blood. These receptors were collected from a person between 60 and 70 years old with breast cancer.

This sequence joins TRBV28 and TRBJ2-3; 8 bases are a match to TRBD2. V lost 7 bases, J lost 2 bases, and 8 bases stayed unmatched. The length of the CDR3 is 15 residues. Per the germline V gene, CDR1 is MDHEN and CDR2 is SYDVKM. CDR3 in amino acids: CASTPFSGNTDTQYF. In DNA form, the CDR3 reads TGTGCCAGCACCCCATTTAGCGGGAACACAGATACGCAGTATTTT.

The J gene is TRBJ2-7, the V gene TRBV7-9; a weak D match, TRBD2 (6 bases). The length of the CDR3 is 14 residues. Germline V CDR1 and CDR2: SEHNR, FQNEAQ (reference sequence). The V end lost 0 bases, the J end lost 4 bases, and 10 bases lay between the germline ends. The CDR3 sequence: CASSLAPGDYEQYF. The CDR3 DNA reads as TGTGCCAGCAGCTTAGCTCCGGGGGATTACGAGCAGTACTTC.

This clone was found a few times. The chain joins TRBV7-8 to TRBJ2-2, with D maybe TRBD2 (5 bases). The length of the CDR3 is 17 residues. Trimming took 3 bases from V and 6 from J, leaving 20 bases between them. The V gene's germline CDR1 is SGHVS and CDR2 FQNEAQ. CDR3 residues: CASSFPPSWGQSGELFF. The CDR3 coding sequence is TGTGCCAGCAGCTTTCCCCCTAGCTGGGGTCAATCCGGGGAGCTGTTTTTT.

The chain carries TRBV28 and TRBJ2-5; D could derive from TRBD1 or TRBD2 (5 bases each). The V and J ends lost 3 bases and 3 bases respectively, with 14 bases between them. Germline V gene lookup returns CDR1 MDHEN and CDR2 SYDVKM. This CDR3 comprises 15 residues. The CDR3 reads CASSFSRDAKETQYF. CDR3 DNA: TGTGCCAGCAGTTTCTCCCGGGACGCCAAAGAGACCCAGTACTTC.

As DNA, the CDR3 is TGCGCCAGCAGCCAAGGACAGGGGCCGCCCATGAACACTGAAGCTTTCTTT. Amino acids: CASSQGQGPPMNTEAFF. The rearrangement uses TRBV5-1 and TRBJ1-1; the match to TRBD1 covers 9 bases. This CDR3 comprises 17 residues. Trimming took 4 bases from V and 0 from J; bases not matched to a gene: 10. In germline, CDR1 is SGHRS, CDR2 YFSETQ. The full variable domain, its missing parts supplied by reference TRBV5-1 and TRBJ1-1, is KAGVTQTPRYLIKTRGQQVTLSCSPISGHRSVSWYQQTPGQGLQFLFEYFSETQRNKGNFPGRFSGRQFSNSRSEMNVSTLELGDSALYLCASSQGQGPPMNTEAFFGQGTRLTVV.